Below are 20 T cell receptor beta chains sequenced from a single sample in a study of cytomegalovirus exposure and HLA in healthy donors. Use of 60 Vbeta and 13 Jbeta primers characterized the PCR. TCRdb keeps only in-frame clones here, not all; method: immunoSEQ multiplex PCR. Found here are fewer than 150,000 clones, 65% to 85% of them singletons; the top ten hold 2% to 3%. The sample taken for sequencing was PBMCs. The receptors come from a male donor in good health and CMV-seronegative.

CDR3 residues: CASSFRDRENWKLFF. In nucleotides, the CDR3 is TGTGCCAGCAGTTTCCGGGACAGGGAAAATTGGAAACTGTTTTTT. The chain links TRBV27 to TRBJ1-4, with 9 bases matching TRBD1. Germline assignment: CDR1 MNHEY and CDR2 SMNVEV (reference sequence). V gave up 3 bases and J gave up 11 bases; unmatched junction bases: 10. The CDR3 is made up of 15 amino acids. Together with reference TRBV27 and TRBJ1-4, the CDR3 gives the full variable domain: EAQVTQNPRYLITVTGKKLTVTCSQNMNHEYMSWYRQDPGLGLRQIYYSMNVEVTDKGDVPEGYKVSRKEKRNFPLILESPSPNQTSLYFCASSFRDRENWKLFFGSGTQLSVL.

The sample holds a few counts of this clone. As DNA, the CDR3 is TGTGCCAGCAGCCCCGGGACAGGGTCCTACGAGCAGTACTTC. Its translation: CASSPGTGSYEQYF. The gene calls are TRBV7-3 and TRBJ2-7; 9 bases are shared with TRBD1. With V trimmed by 5 bases and J by 1 base, 3 bases remained unmatched. The germline V gene encodes CDR1 SGHTA and CDR2 FQGTGA. This CDR3 spans 14 amino acids.

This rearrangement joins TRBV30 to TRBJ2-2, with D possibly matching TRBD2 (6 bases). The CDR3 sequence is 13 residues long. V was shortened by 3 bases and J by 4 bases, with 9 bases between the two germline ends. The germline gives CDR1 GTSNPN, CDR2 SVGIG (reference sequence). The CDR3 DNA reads TGTGCCTGGAGCAGAGCGGGCACCGGGGAGCTGTTTTTT. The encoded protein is CAWSRAGTGELFF. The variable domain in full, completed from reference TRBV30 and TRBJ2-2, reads SQTIHQWPATLVQPVGSPLSLECTVEGTSNPNLYWYRQAAGRGLQLLFYSVGIGQISSEVPQNLSASRPQDRQFILSSKKLLLSDSGFYLCAWSRAGTGELFFGEGSRLTVL.

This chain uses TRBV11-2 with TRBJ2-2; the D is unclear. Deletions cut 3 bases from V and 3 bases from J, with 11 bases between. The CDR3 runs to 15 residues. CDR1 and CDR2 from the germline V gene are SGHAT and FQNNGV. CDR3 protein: CASSFDSSYTGELFF. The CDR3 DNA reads TGTGCCAGCAGCTTCGACTCGAGTTACACCGGGGAGCTGTTTTTT. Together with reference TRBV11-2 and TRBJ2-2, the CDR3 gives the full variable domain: EAGVAQSPRYKIIEKRQSVAFWCNPISGHATLYWYQQILGQGPKLLIQFQNNGVVDDSQLPKDRFSAERLKGVDSTLKIQPAKLEDSAVYLCASSFDSSYTGELFFGEGSRLTVL.

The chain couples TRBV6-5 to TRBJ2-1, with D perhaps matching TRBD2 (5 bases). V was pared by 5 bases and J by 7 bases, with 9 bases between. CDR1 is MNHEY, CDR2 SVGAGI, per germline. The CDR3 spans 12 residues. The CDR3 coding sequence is TGTGCCAGCAGTCAACGCGGGAATGAGCAGTTCTTC. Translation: CASSQRGNEQFF.

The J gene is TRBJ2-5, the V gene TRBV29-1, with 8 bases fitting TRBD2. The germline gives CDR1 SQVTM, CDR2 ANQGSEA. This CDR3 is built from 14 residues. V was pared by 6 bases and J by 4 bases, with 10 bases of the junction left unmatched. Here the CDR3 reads CSVGPRLAGETQYF. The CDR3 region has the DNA TGCAGCGTGGGTCCGAGGCTAGCGGGAGAGACCCAGTACTTC. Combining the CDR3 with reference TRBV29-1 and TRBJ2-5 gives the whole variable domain SAVISQKPSRDICQRGTSLTIQCQVDSQVTMMFWYRQQPGQSLTLIATANQGSEATYESGFVIDKFPISRPNLTFSTLTVSNMSPEDSSIYLCSVGPRLAGETQYFGPGTRLLVL.

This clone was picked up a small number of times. The CDR3 DNA follows: TGTGCCAGCAGTTACGAGGTTCGCTCCTACGAGCAGTACTTC. Translation gives CASSYEVRSYEQYF. V gene TRBV11-2 combines with J gene TRBJ2-7; D is undetermined. Germline CDR1 is SGHAT and CDR2 is FQNNGV. The CDR3 has 14 amino acids. V was trimmed by 6 bases and J by 0 bases, leaving 12 bases between them.

CDR3: CASSRLRGAGELFF. The CDR3 region has the DNA TGTGCCAGCAGCCGGCTACGGGGGGCCGGGGAGCTGTTTTTT. The rearrangement joins TRBV14 to TRBJ2-2; TRBD2 matches at 7 bases. V trimming: 4 bases; J trimming: 6 bases; junction bases outside the gene matches: 5. CDR3 size: 14 residues. From germline, CDR1 is SGHDN and CDR2 FVKESK. The whole variable domain, filled in from reference TRBV14 and TRBJ2-2, reads EAGVTQFPSHSVIEKGQTVTLRCDPISGHDNLYWYRRVMGKEIKFLLHFVKESKQDESGMPNNRFLAERTGGTYSTLKVQPAELEDSGVYFCASSRLRGAGELFFGEGSRLTVL.

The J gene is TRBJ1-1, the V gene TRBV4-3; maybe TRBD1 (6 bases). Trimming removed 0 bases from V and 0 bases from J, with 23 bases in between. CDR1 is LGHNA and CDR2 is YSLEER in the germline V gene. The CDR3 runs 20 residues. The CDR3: CASSQDWPPGHRTMNTEAFF. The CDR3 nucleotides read TGCGCCAGCAGCCAAGACTGGCCCCCGGGACATCGCACGATGAACACTGAAGCTTTCTTT.

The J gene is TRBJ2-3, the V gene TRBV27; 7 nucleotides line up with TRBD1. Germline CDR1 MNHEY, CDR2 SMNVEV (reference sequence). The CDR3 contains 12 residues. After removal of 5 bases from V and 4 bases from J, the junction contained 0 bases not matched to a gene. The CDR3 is CASSTGADTQYF. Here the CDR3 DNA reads TGTGCCAGCAGTACAGGGGCAGATACGCAGTATTTT.

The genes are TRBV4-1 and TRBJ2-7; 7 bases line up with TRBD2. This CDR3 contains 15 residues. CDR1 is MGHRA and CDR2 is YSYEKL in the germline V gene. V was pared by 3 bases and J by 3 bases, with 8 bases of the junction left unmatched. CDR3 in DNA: TGCGCCAGCAGCCAGAACCCGGGACTATTCTACGAGCAGTACTTC. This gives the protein CASSQNPGLFYEQYF.

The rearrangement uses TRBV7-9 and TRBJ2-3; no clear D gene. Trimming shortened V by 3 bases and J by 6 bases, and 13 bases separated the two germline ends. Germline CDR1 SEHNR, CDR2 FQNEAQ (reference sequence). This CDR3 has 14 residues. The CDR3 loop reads CASSFVVRADTQYF. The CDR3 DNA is TGTGCCAGCAGCTTTGTGGTCCGAGCGGATACGCAGTATTTT. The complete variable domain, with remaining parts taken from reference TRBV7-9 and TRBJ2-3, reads DTGVSQNPRHKITKRGQNVTFRCDPISEHNRLYWYRQTLGQGPEFLTYFQNEAQLEKSRLLSDRFSAERPKGSFSTLEIQRTEQGDSAMYLCASSFVVRADTQYFGPGTRLTVL.

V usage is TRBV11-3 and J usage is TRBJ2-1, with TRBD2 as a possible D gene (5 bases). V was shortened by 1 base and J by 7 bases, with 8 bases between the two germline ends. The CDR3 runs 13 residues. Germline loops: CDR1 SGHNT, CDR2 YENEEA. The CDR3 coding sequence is TGTGCCAGCAGCTTAGCTGGCGGGAATGAGCAGTTCTTC. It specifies CASSLAGGNEQFF.

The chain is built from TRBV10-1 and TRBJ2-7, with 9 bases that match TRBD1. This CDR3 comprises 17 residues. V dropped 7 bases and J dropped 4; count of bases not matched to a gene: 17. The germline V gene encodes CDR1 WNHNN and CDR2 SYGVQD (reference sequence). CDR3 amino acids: CASTTKLRQGGSYEQYF. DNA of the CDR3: TGCGCCAGCACTACTAAACTCAGACAGGGGGGGTCGTACGAGCAGTACTTC.

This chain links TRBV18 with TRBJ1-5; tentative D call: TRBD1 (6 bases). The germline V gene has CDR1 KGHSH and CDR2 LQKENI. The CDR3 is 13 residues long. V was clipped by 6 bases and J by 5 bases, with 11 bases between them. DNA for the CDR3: TGTGCCAGCTCCCAGGGGTCTCATCAGCCCCAGCATTTT. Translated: CASSQGSHQPQHF.

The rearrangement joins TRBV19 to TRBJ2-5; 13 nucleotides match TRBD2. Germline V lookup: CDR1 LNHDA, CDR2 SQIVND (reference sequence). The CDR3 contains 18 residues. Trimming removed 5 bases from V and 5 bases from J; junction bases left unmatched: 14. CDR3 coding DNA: TGTGCCAGTAGTCCAGGAGGGGGACTAGCGGGGTTCGGGGAGACCCAGTACTTC. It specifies CASSPGGGLAGFGETQYF.

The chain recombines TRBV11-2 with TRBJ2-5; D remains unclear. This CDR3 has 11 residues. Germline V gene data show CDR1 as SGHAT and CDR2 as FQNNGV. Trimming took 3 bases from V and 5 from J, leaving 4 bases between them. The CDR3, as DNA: TGTGCCAGCAGCTTCACTGAGACCCAGTACTTC. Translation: CASSFTETQYF.

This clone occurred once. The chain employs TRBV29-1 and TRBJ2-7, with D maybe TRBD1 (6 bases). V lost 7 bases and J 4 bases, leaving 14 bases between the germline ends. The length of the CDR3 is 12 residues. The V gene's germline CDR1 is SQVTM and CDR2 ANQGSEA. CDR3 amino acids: CSAHGQTYEQYF. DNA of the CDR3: TGCAGCGCCCATGGACAGACATACGAGCAGTACTTC.

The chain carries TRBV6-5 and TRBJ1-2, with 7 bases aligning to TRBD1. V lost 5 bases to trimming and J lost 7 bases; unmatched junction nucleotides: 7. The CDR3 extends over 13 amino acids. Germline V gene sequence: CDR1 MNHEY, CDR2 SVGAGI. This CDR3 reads CASSRTGVRGYTF. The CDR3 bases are TGTGCCAGCAGTCGGACAGGCGTGCGTGGCTACACCTTC.

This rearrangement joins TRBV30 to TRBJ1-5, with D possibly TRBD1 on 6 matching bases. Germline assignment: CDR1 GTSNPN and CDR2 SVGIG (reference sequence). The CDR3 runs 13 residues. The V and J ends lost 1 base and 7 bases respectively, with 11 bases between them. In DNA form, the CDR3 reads TGTGCCTGGAGTGCCCATACAGGGCAGCCCCAGCATTTT. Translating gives CAWSAHTGQPQHF.